The rows below give T cell receptor beta chains drawn from one sample of a study of Tregs in tolerant kidney transplant recipients. The table came from immunoSEQ multiplex PCR; TCRdb's copy has only in-frame clones and leaves some out. There are about 50,000 clones in the sample; 89% occur only once, and roughly a sixth lies in the top ten. Sequences were derived from CD8+ T cells from blood (PBMCs), sampled 12 months after the transplant. These receptors all stem from a human patient who received a combined kidney and bone marrow transplant. Part of the T cell pool may stem from the graft donor. Each CDR3 is given with its conserved first and last residue. Fields, in order: V gene, J gene, D gene, CDR3 protein. A D gene is named only where the DNA matches it firmly.

V gene: TRBV19; J gene: TRBJ2-7; D gene: -; CDR3 protein: CASSISGGVTYEQYF
V gene: TRBV27; J gene: TRBJ2-5; D gene: TRBD2; CDR3 protein: CASRGLAHQETQYF
V gene: TRBV6-5; J gene: TRBJ2-7; D gene: TRBD1; CDR3 protein: CASSQEGAGSYEQYF
V gene: TRBV11-1; J gene: TRBJ2-1; D gene: TRBD2; CDR3 protein: CATSSGRPESSYNEQFF
V gene: TRBV7-6; J gene: TRBJ2-7; D gene: -; CDR3 protein: CASSLGQPYEQYF
V gene: TRBV6-5; J gene: TRBJ2-1; D gene: TRBD2; CDR3 protein: CASSHPGLAGGQFF
V gene: TRBV11-2; J gene: TRBJ2-1; D gene: -; CDR3 protein: CASWGVESSYNEQFF
V gene: TRBV14; J gene: TRBJ1-2; D gene: TRBD1; CDR3 protein: CASSFGQGPYGYTF
V gene: TRBV6-6; J gene: TRBJ2-7; D gene: TRBD1; CDR3 protein: CASSYDRDRYEQYF
V gene: TRBV28; J gene: TRBJ1-6; D gene: TRBD1; CDR3 protein: CASSRQGYNSPLHF
V gene: TRBV4-1; J gene: TRBJ2-1; D gene: TRBD2; CDR3 protein: CASSHQAAGGLLNEQFF
V gene: TRBV29-1; J gene: TRBJ1-4; D gene: -; CDR3 protein: CSLQGMRGSNEKLFF
V gene: TRBV7-6; J gene: TRBJ1-2; D gene: -; CDR3 protein: CASSLNGHNTNYGYTF
V gene: TRBV7-9; J gene: TRBJ2-5; D gene: TRBD2; CDR3 protein: CASSSLLGLAGNQETQYF
V gene: TRBV16; J gene: TRBJ2-1; D gene: TRBD1; CDR3 protein: CASSQSLGQLFQFF
V gene: TRBV19; J gene: TRBJ2-2; D gene: TRBD1; CDR3 protein: CASSGTGDTGELFF
V gene: TRBV7-9; J gene: TRBJ2-1; D gene: -; CDR3 protein: CASSLYGNEQFF
V gene: TRBV9; J gene: TRBJ2-5; D gene: -; CDR3 protein: CASSVGSRLTKETQYF
V gene: TRBV6-4; J gene: TRBJ2-3; D gene: TRBD2; CDR3 protein: CASSDRPGGTDTQYF
V gene: TRBV9; J gene: TRBJ2-3; D gene: TRBD2; CDR3 protein: CASSVGPGGGTDTQYF
V gene: TRBV7-9; J gene: TRBJ2-2; D gene: TRBD2; CDR3 protein: CASGGGDTGELFF
V gene: TRBV19; J gene: TRBJ2-7; D gene: -; CDR3 protein: CASSPTGQIVSYEQYF
V gene: TRBV5-8; J gene: TRBJ2-2; D gene: TRBD2; CDR3 protein: CASRETGGPKAGELFF
V gene: TRBV4-1; J gene: TRBJ2-1; D gene: TRBD2; CDR3 protein: CASSHNGGEQFF
V gene: TRBV11-2; J gene: TRBJ2-5; D gene: -; CDR3 protein: CASTIRGTDQETQYF
V gene: TRBV11-3; J gene: TRBJ2-3; D gene: -; CDR3 protein: CASSLYSGGVGTDTQYF
V gene: TRBV19; J gene: TRBJ1-5; D gene: -; CDR3 protein: CASSIDWTANQPQHF
V gene: TRBV28; J gene: TRBJ1-2; D gene: TRBD1; CDR3 protein: CASSFDRVNYGYTF
V gene: TRBV10-3; J gene: TRBJ1-4; D gene: -; CDR3 protein: CAISESGPGTKLF
V gene: TRBV4-1; J gene: TRBJ1-1; D gene: -; CDR3 protein: CASSQLDSAEAFF
V gene: TRBV14; J gene: TRBJ2-1; D gene: -; CDR3 protein: CASTHTDNHNEQFF
V gene: TRBV7-6; J gene: TRBJ2-1; D gene: TRBD2; CDR3 protein: CASSYGLAGVNEQFF
V gene: TRBV7-8; J gene: TRBJ1-2; D gene: -; CDR3 protein: CATTTEHPNYGYTF
V gene: TRBV28; J gene: TRBJ2-7; D gene: TRBD1; CDR3 protein: CASSFFPWALQGAREQYF
V gene: TRBV9; J gene: TRBJ2-1; D gene: TRBD1; CDR3 protein: CASSVEGTADYNEQFF
V gene: TRBV4-3; J gene: TRBJ2-5; D gene: TRBD2; CDR3 protein: CASATSGSHETQYF
V gene: TRBV7-9; J gene: TRBJ2-7; D gene: -; CDR3 protein: CASSQNLVDYEQYF
V gene: TRBV7-9; J gene: TRBJ1-1; D gene: -; CDR3 protein: CASSQPLPDEAFF
V gene: TRBV30; J gene: TRBJ2-2; D gene: -; CDR3 protein: CAWSVPGEDTGELFF
V gene: TRBV5-4; J gene: TRBJ2-3; D gene: -; CDR3 protein: CASSLDWSDTQYF
V gene: TRBV10-2; J gene: TRBJ1-1; D gene: TRBD1; CDR3 protein: CASREQGHTEAFF
V gene: TRBV15; J gene: TRBJ1-5; D gene: -; CDR3 protein: CATSRDLNQPQHF